A selection of T cell receptor beta chains follows, all from one sample in a study of cytomegalovirus exposure and HLA in healthy donors. Sequencing used immunoSEQ multiplex PCR; TCRdb keeps in-frame clones, though not all of them. The repertoire holds roughly 180,000 clones, 84% seen once, with roughly 1.2% in the top ten. Sample: PBMCs. Receptors were obtained from a girl aged 2 to 9 in good health and CMV-seropositive. Both conserved end residues are part of each CDR3. Fields, in order: J gene, V gene, clone size, D gene, CDR3 length, CDR3 DNA, CDR3 protein. The D gene is left open where the match is weak. Rows may omit the clone size; those that give it use once, few, many or a size class.

TRBJ2-3 | TRBV15 | - | TRBD2 | 15 | TGTGCCACCAGCATATTAGCGGGGAGGGGAGATACGCAGTATTTT | CATSILAGRGDTQYF
TRBJ2-5 | TRBV5-6 | - | - | 15 | TGTGCCAGCAGCTTGGACAGGGTCCTTGGGGAGACCCAGTACTTC | CASSLDRVLGETQYF
TRBJ2-1 | TRBV7-3 | - | TRBD2 | 14 | TGTGCCAGCAGCCCCGGGGGCGGGGGGCTAGAGCAGTTCTTC | CASSPGGGGLEQFF
TRBJ1-2 | TRBV19 | - | - | 15 | TGTGCCAGTAGTACCCGACAGCTAGACTTGATGGGCTACACCTTC | CASSTRQLDLMGYTF
TRBJ2-7 | TRBV2 | - | - | 14 | TGTGCCACCAGGAGGGCCCTCGTGTCCTACGAGCAGTACTTC | CATRRALVSYEQYF
TRBJ2-6 | TRBV5-6 | - | - | 15 | TGTGCCAGCAGCTTCTACAGGGCCGGGGCCAACGTCCTGACTTTC | CASSFYRAGANVLTF
TRBJ1-5 | TRBV7-8 | - | TRBD1 | 14 | TGTGCCAGCAGCTTAGGACAGGGGAATCAGCCCCAGCATTTT | CASSLGQGNQPQHF
TRBJ2-1 | TRBV7-3 | - | TRBD2 | 16 | TGTGCCAGCAGCTTAACTAGGCGGGGGGGGATCAATGAGCAGTTCTTC | CASSLTRRGGINEQFF
TRBJ2-3 | TRBV30 | - | - | 16 | TGTGCCTGGAGTCCTGGTAGCCGGGGATGGACAGATACGCAGTATTTT | CAWSPGSRGWTDTQYF
TRBJ2-1 | TRBV5-1 | once | TRBD2 | 16 | TGCGCCAGCAGCTTGCGAAGCGGGGCATCCTACAATGAGCAGTTCTTC | CASSLRSGASYNEQFF
TRBJ1-1 | TRBV7-9 | few | - | 11 | TGTGCCATCCTTGCTAGGAGCGAAGCTTTCTTT | CAILARSEAFF
TRBJ1-2 | TRBV19 | - | - | 12 | TGTGCCAGTAGTATTATCGGGGTGGGCTACACCTTC | CASSIIGVGYTF
TRBJ2-7 | TRBV5-1 | - | TRBD2 | 15 | TGCGCCAGCAGCTGGCTAGCGGGAGAGGCCTACGAGCCGTACTTC | CASSWLAGEAYEPYF
TRBJ2-5 | TRBV6-5 | - | - | 15 | TGTGCTACAAAAGGGAGTCTAAGAAACCAAGAGACCCAGTACTTC | CATKGSLRNQETQYF
TRBJ2-3 | TRBV7-8 | - | TRBD2 | 15 | TGTGCCAGCAGCCCCGGGGGGTATGACACAGATACGCAGTATTTT | CASSPGGYDTDTQYF
TRBJ2-7 | TRBV7-8 | - | - | 14 | TGTGCCAGCAGCTTAGAGGGACTCTCCTACGAGCAGTACTTC | CASSLEGLSYEQYF